This T cell receptor beta chain was found in a study of CD4 T cells in relation to SARS-CoV-2 and coronaviruses. The overall study: After approximately 10 days of antigen culture, PBMC TCR beta CDR3s were sequenced. Negative control cultures got HIV-1 Nef peptides or no peptide. Overall study results and limits: In approximately 70% of donors, memory CD4+ clonotypes crossrecognized SARS-CoV-2 and at least one common cold coronavirus spike.

The unexposed donors gave CD4+ T cells in about 2010-2019, prior to COVID-19. CD4+ T cells were isolated from the cells after more than 8 days of culture. As cell numbers allowed, unexposed-donor CD4+ T cells faced SARS-CoV-2 S/N and four cold-coronavirus spikes. Method: immunoSEQ multiplex PCR; TCRdb's copy keeps in-frame clones and lacks some. The profile shows about 22,000 clones, less than 70% of them singletons. On this clone itself: Its specificity is not known.

The germline V gene encodes CDR1 LNHDA and CDR2 SQIVND (reference sequence). The junction had 2 bases not matched to a gene; V was cut back by 4 bases and J by 0 bases. CDR3 length: 15 residues. The clonotype was recovered from a human donor in good health. The chain uses TRBV19 and TRBJ1-5; 8 bases map to TRBD1. The sequenced material came from CD4+ T cells from PBMCs, cultured in vitro. The CDR3 coding sequence is TGTGCCAGTAGTACGACAGGGGTTAGCAATCAGCCCCAGCATTTT. It codes for CASSTTGVSNQPQHF.